This TCR beta chain originates from a study of T cells in Graves' hyperthyroidism and ophthalmopathy. Study as a whole: At the time of initial diagnosis and before any treatment, peripheral blood was collected. Study-wide findings and caveats: Ophthalmopathy, which appeared later, was predicted by the model a median around 6.5 months before onset.

The CDR3 runs 14 residues. Per the germline V gene, CDR1 is GTSNPN and CDR2 is SVGIG (reference sequence). As concerns this clonotype: The antigen is undetermined. Given a much more abundant clone one base away, this may be a read error.

Template material for amplifying TCR beta CDR3 regions consisted of RNA transcripts. First-round RT-PCR of the TCR CDR3 relied on the HTBI primer set. TCRdb reprocessed the multiplex PCR reads with MiXCR, giving one entry per CDR3 protein. The sample yields some 770,000 distinct CDR3 sequences, about 17% seen once. Disease duration under 2 months; hyperthyroidism patients were aged 18 to 65. This chain connects TRBV30 to TRBJ2-7; 12 nucleotides line up with TRBD1. The sequencing sample was made of blood. The origin of this receptor is a man younger than 30 with Graves' hyperthyroidism. The CDR3 here is CALRPGQGAYKQYF. As DNA, the CDR3 is TGTGCTTTAAGACCGGGACAGGGGGCTTACAAGCAGTACTTC.